Listed below are T cell receptor beta chains from one sample, sequenced in a study of siplizumab effects on memory and regulatory T cells. TCRdb keeps only in-frame clones here, not all; method: immunoSEQ multiplex PCR. This table has 85,000 to 130,000 clones, about nine tenths appearing once. Sequenced: CD4+ T cells sorted from blood. All receptors come from a human donor in good health. Some clones in this sample may be carry-over from other donors' samples. The CDR3 runs from the conserved cysteine through the conserved F or W. The D gene is left open where the match is weak. Clone size is not always given. Where it is, it says once, few, many or a class for expanded clones.

. | TRBJ1-1 | . | TRBV11-1 | CASSPKRGQKRREAFF | TGTGCCAGCAGCCCGAAGCGGGGACAAAAGAGGAGGGAAGCTTTCTTT
. | TRBJ1-4 | . | TRBV5-8 | CASPGRREKLFF | TGTGCCAGCCCGGGTCGCCGCGAAAAACTGTTTTTT
. | TRBJ2-7 | . | TRBV2 | CASSLRGEEQYF | TGTGCCAGCAGCCTTAGGGGGGAAGAGCAGTACTTC
TRBD2 | TRBJ2-1 | . | TRBV13 | CASSLVTSGNSYNEQFF | TGTGCCAGCAGCTTAGTTACTAGCGGGAACTCCTACAATGAGCAGTTCTTC
TRBD1 | TRBJ1-2 | . | TRBV5-1 | CASSPDRGLKGYGYTF | TGCGCCAGCAGCCCTGATAGGGGGCTTAAGGGCTATGGCTACACCTTC
. | TRBJ1-5 | few | TRBV4-1 | CASSHRDNQPQHF | TGCGCCAGCAGCCATAGAGACAATCAGCCCCAGCATTTT
TRBD2 | TRBJ2-7 | . | TRBV6-5 | CASSPSSGRSYEQYF | TGTGCCAGCAGCCCCTCTAGCGGGCGCTCCTACGAGCAGTACTTC
TRBD2 | TRBJ2-5 | . | TRBV9 | CASSVGGSGILGETQYF | TGTGCCAGCAGCGTAGGTGGTAGCGGGATATTGGGAGAGACCCAGTACTTC
. | TRBJ2-5 | . | TRBV27 | CASSLPGRETQYF | TGTGCCAGCAGTTTGCCGGGTAGAGAGACCCAGTACTTC
TRBD2 | TRBJ2-3 | . | TRBV19 | CASSMLAGGADTQYF | TGTGCCAGTAGTATGCTAGCGGGAGGGGCCGATACGCAGTATTTT
. | TRBJ1-2 | . | TRBV4-1 | CASSQAGPSLGSGYTF | TGCGCCAGCAGCCAAGCGGGGCCATCACTAGGTAGCGGCTACACCTTC
. | TRBJ1-2 | . | TRBV28 | CASSFTSPYGYTF | TGTGCCAGCAGTTTTACCTCCCCCTATGGCTACACCTTC
TRBD2 | TRBJ2-1 | once | TRBV9 | CASSAAGGRNEQFF | TGTGCCAGCAGCGCAGCGGGAGGGCGGAATGAGCAGTTCTTC
TRBD1 | TRBJ2-7 | . | TRBV10-3 | CAISTGTEREQYF | TGTGCCATCAGTACGGGGACAGAACGGGAACAGTACTTC
TRBD1 | TRBJ1-2 | . | TRBV19 | CASSTSTGGYGYTF | TGTGCCAGTAGTACTTCGACAGGGGGCTATGGCTACACCTTC
. | TRBJ2-2 | once | TRBV21-1 | CASRVILGELFF | TGTGCCAGCAGGGTGATCCTCGGGGAGCTGTTTTTT